Listed below are T cell receptor beta chains from one sample, sequenced in a study of T cells in Graves' hyperthyroidism and ophthalmopathy. TCRdb redid the calling of the multiplex PCR reads with MiXCR, one entry per CDR3 protein. The sample records about 290,000 distinct CDR3 sequences, over 15% being singletons. Sequencing used blood. The source of these receptors is a woman aged 60-75 years with Graves' ophthalmopathy. Both conserved end residues are part of each CDR3. D genes are given only for firm matches. Size is omitted from some rows. Given values are once, few, many or a class for expanded clones.

J	size	length	V	D	DNA	CDR3
TRBJ2-1	NA	12	TRBV4-2	NA	TGTGCCAGCAGCCCTATGACAGGATTACAGTTCTTC	CASSPMTGLQFF
TRBJ2-1	many	16	TRBV6-2/TRBV6-3	TRBD2	TGTGCCAGCAGTGCCGGACTAGCGGGAGGAGTGGTTGAGCAGTTCTTC	CASSAGLAGGVVEQFF
TRBJ2-5	NA	16	TRBV6-2/TRBV6-3	NA	TGTGCCAGCTTCAATGGGGCAGGGGCGTACCAAGAGACCCAGTACTTC	CASFNGAGAYQETQYF
TRBJ2-7	few	16	TRBV6-2/TRBV6-3	NA	TGTGCCAGCAGTTACTCGAGGCGGAAAAGCTCCTACGAGCAGTACTTC	CASSYSRRKSSYEQYF
TRBJ1-6	NA	15	TRBV12-3/TRBV12-4	NA	TGTGCCAGCAGAGGTACCAGGCGGATGGATTCACCCCTCCACTTT	CASRGTRRMDSPLHF
TRBJ2-5	NA	14	TRBV3-1	NA	TGTGCCAGCAGCCAAGTGAAGGGACCGGGGACCCAGTACTTC	CASSQVKGPGTQYF
TRBJ2-1	few	16	TRBV13	NA	TGTGCCAGCAGCTTGTTCGGGGGATTCTCCTACAATGAGCAGTTCTTC	CASSLFGGFSYNEQFF
TRBJ1-6	many	14	TRBV12-3/TRBV12-4	NA	TGTGCCAGCAGTAACGGCCGATTTAATTCACCCCTCCACTTT	CASSNGRFNSPLHF
TRBJ2-3	many	12	TRBV20-1	NA	TGCAGTGCTAGAGACCGGGACTATACGCAGTATTTT	CSARDRDYTQYF
TRBJ1-5	many	16	TRBV12-3/TRBV12-4	NA	TGTGCCAGCAGTTTTTGGGGGGCTGACGGCAATCAGCCCCAGCATTTT	CASSFWGADGNQPQHF
TRBJ2-7	many	14	TRBV20-1	TRBD2	TGCAGTATCGTAGGGGGGACTAGCTCCTACGAGCAGTACTTC	CSIVGGTSSYEQYF
TRBJ1-1	many	12	TRBV20-1	NA	TGCAGTGCTAGGGGCCTGAACACTGAAGCTTTCTTT	CSARGLNTEAFF
TRBJ2-7	NA	16	TRBV6-2/TRBV6-3	NA	TGTGCCAGCAGTCATGACCCCCGGTATTCCACCTACGAGCAGTACTTC	CASSHDPRYSTYEQYF
TRBJ1-5	many	15	TRBV20-1	NA	TGCAGTGCTAGTCAGGGACCGGTAGCATTTCAGCCCCAGCATTTT	CSASQGPVAFQPQHF
TRBJ2-3	NA	19	TRBV6-9	NA	TGTGCCAGCAGTTACACGGGGGAGAAAGCGAAGTGGGACACAGATACGCAGTATTTT	CASSYTGEKAKWDTDTQYF
TRBJ1-1	NA	14	TRBV9	NA	TGTGCCAGCAGCCCCCGGGTAGAACGCCCTGAAGCTTTCTTT	CASSPRVERPEAFF
TRBJ2-2	NA	14	TRBV6-1	NA	TGTGCCAGCAGCCCCCCAGTAATCACCGGGGAGCTGTTTTTT	CASSPPVITGELFF
TRBJ2-2	NA	15	TRBV27	TRBD2	TGTGCCAGCAGTTTTTCGGGGGGAGGTAACGGGGAGCTGTTTTTT	CASSFSGGGNGELFF
TRBJ2-5	many	16	TRBV20-1	NA	TGCAGTGCTAGAGATCTTCTCGGGGGTACCCAAGAGACCCAGTACTTC	CSARDLLGGTQETQYF
TRBJ2-2	NA	18	TRBV12-3/TRBV12-4	TRBD2	TGTGCCAGCAGTTTCCGGACTAGCGGGGGGGCTTACACCGGGGAGCTGTTTTTT	CASSFRTSGGAYTGELFF
TRBJ1-1	many	13	TRBV18	NA	TGTGCCAGCTTAGACAGTTCCGCCACTGAAGCTTTCTTT	CASLDSSATEAFF
TRBJ1-1	few	16	TRBV28	NA	TGTGCCAGCAGTTTTCGGTCGGACAGTATGAACACTGAAGCTTTCTTT	CASSFRSDSMNTEAFF
TRBJ2-7	NA	15	TRBV5-4	TRBD1	TGTGCCAGCAGCCCTGACAGGGGGATCTCCTACGAGCAGTACTTC	CASSPDRGISYEQYF
TRBJ2-3	many	14	TRBV28	NA	TGTGCCAGCAATATAGGGGGGTCAACAGATACGCAGTATTTT	CASNIGGSTDTQYF
TRBJ2-7	many	18	TRBV4-3	NA	TGCGCCAGCAGCCAAGATCTTCTGATGTGGGAGAGGGGATACGAGCAGTACTTC	CASSQDLLMWERGYEQYF
TRBJ2-5	NA	15	TRBV6-5	TRBD2	TGTGCCAGCAGTTACTTTGCGGGAGGAGTGGAGACCCAGTACTTC	CASSYFAGGVETQYF
TRBJ2-7	NA	14	TRBV6-2/TRBV6-3	TRBD2	TGTGCCAGCAGGTCAAGACTAGCCATCTATGAGCAGTACTTC	CASRSRLAIYEQYF
TRBJ1-6	NA	15	TRBV20-1	TRBD1	TGCAGTGCTAGAGCGGGACAGGGTTTTAATTCACCCCTCCACTTT	CSARAGQGFNSPLHF
TRBJ2-2	few	16	TRBV4-1	NA	TGCGCCAGCAGCCAAGATATCGGGAGGAACACCGGGGAGCTGTTTTTT	CASSQDIGRNTGELFF
TRBJ2-2	few	18	TRBV4-1	TRBD1	TGCGCCAGCAGCCAAGTACCGGGACAGGGGTTGGGTCCCGGGGAGCTGTTTTTT	CASSQVPGQGLGPGELFF
TRBJ2-1	NA	17	TRBV30	NA	TGTGCCTGGAGTGGTGGGGGACTTCCGAGCTCCTACAATGAGCAGTTCTTC	CAWSGGGLPSSYNEQFF
TRBJ1-2	NA	13	TRBV6-2/TRBV6-3	NA	TGTGCCAGCAGTTACGGGCGGGGAGATGGCTACACCTTC	CASSYGRGDGYTF
TRBJ2-1	few	14	TRBV4-2	NA	TGTGCCAGCGGCCGGAGAACAGGGAACAATGAGCAGTTCTTC	CASGRRTGNNEQFF
TRBJ1-5	many	15	TRBV7-2	NA	TGTGCCAGCAGCTTAGAGTGGGGGACCAATCAGCCCCAGCATTTT	CASSLEWGTNQPQHF
TRBJ1-4	few	13	TRBV19	NA	TGTGCCAGTAGTATCGGCAGGGATGAAAAACTGTTTTTT	CASSIGRDEKLFF
TRBJ1-1	few	13	TRBV4-1	NA	TGCGCCAGCAGCCATGGGATGAACACTGAAGCTTTCTTT	CASSHGMNTEAFF
TRBJ1-2	NA	12	TRBV5-6	NA	TGTGCCAGCAGCTTGGCCACTTTTGGCTACACCTTC	CASSLATFGYTF
TRBJ1-2	few	15	TRBV10-3	NA	TGTGCCATCAGTGAAGGACAGTCTAGTAAATCGGGCTACACCTTC	CAISEGQSSKSGYTF
TRBJ1-1	many	12	TRBV28	NA	TGTGCCAGCAGTTTTGTTAACACTGAAGCTTTCTTT	CASSFVNTEAFF
TRBJ1-6	NA	15	TRBV15	TRBD1	TGTGCCACCAGCCAAGACAGGGCCTATAATTCACCCCTCCACTTT	CATSQDRAYNSPLHF
TRBJ2-1	many	15	TRBV7-9	NA	TGTGCCAGCAGCTTATATACGGGGGGCTTAAATGAGCAGTTCTTC	CASSLYTGGLNEQFF
TRBJ2-7	NA	14	TRBV28	NA	TGTGCCAGCAGTGGGGCAGGAACCCTCTACGAGCAGTACTTC	CASSGAGTLYEQYF
TRBJ2-1	many	12	TRBV28	TRBD1	TGTGCCAGCCGACAGGGGTGGGGGAGACAGTTCTTC	CASRQGWGRQFF
TRBJ2-7	many	15	TRBV11-2	NA	TGTGCCAGCAGCTCCCTCCGGCGGAACTCCTACGAGCAGTACTTC	CASSSLRRNSYEQYF
TRBJ1-6	few	15	TRBV20-1	TRBD1	TGCAGTGCTAGAGTTCGAGCAGGGGGAAATTCACCCCTCCACTTT	CSARVRAGGNSPLHF
TRBJ2-2	NA	19	TRBV14	TRBD1	TGTGCCAGCAGCCAAGATTTAGGGTCTGGGACAGCGAACACCGGGGAGCTGTTTTTT	CASSQDLGSGTANTGELFF
TRBJ2-1	NA	17	TRBV24-1	TRBD1	TGTGCCACCAGTGATTTGGCGACAGGGGGCTCCTACAATGAGCAGTTCTTC	CATSDLATGGSYNEQFF
TRBJ2-2	NA	14	TRBV7-9	NA	TGTGCCAGCAGCTTAGTGTCAGGCGTCGGGGAGCTGTTTTTT	CASSLVSGVGELFF
TRBJ2-7	many	14	TRBV11-2	NA	TGTGCCAGCAGCCAGAACATCTTTAATTACGAGCAGTACTTC	CASSQNIFNYEQYF
TRBJ1-2	NA	12	TRBV5-4	NA	TGTGCCAGCAGCTTGGTGGCAAATGGCTACACCTTC	CASSLVANGYTF
TRBJ1-2	few	13	TRBV5-4	NA	TGTGCCAGCAGCCCCGAGGGTACCTATGGCTACACCTTC	CASSPEGTYGYTF
TRBJ1-5	NA	15	TRBV28	TRBD1	TGTGCCAGCAGGCTTCCGGGACAGGGATATCAGCCCCAGCATTTT	CASRLPGQGYQPQHF